This TCR beta chain was identified during a study of T cell responses to AZD1222 COVID-19 vaccine. Whole-study results and caveats: Within unmutated variant regions lay the reported targets of nearly half of spike-specific TCRs. Among the donors, most were white British and more were female, and clonal diversity was possibly underestimated. CD4 TCRs covered the whole spike, strongest at regions 160-218 and 743-854. No day 14 peak samples; only post-peak repertoires were characterized.

As concerns this clone: Its antigen is not identified.

Germline values: CDR1 LGHDT, CDR2 YNNKEL (reference sequence). Trimming took 4 bases from V and 4 from J; bases not matched to a gene: 4. The CDR3 sequence is 14 residues long. The data were produced by immunoSEQ multiplex PCR, yet TCRdb's version contains in-frame clones alone and is incomplete. The sample holds more than 140,000 clones, roughly nine tenths seen once. The TCR sequence derives from an adult in good health. The chain combines TRBV3-1 (or the pseudogene TRBV3-2) with TRBJ2-1; 7 bases line up with TRBD1. The starting material was peripheral blood, obtained on day 0 of AZD1222 vaccination. CDR3 DNA sequence: TGTGCCAGCAGCCGACCGGGACAGTACAATGAGCAGTTCTTC. It encodes CASSRPGQYNEQFF.